Listed below are T cell receptor beta chains from one sample, sequenced in a study of shared clonotypes between healthy human individuals. Assay used: immunoSEQ multiplex PCR; TCRdb lists only in-frame clones, some missing. Of over a million clones detected, about four fifths appear once; the ten largest clones hold under 0.6%. The sequenced material came from memory CD4+ T cells from PBMCs. These TCRs come from a man aged 18 to 30 in good health. Some clones in this sample may be carry-over from other donors' samples. Both conserved end residues are part of each CDR3. A D gene is named only where the DNA matches it firmly. Some rows mark clone size as missing; the rest say once, few, many or name a class of expanded clone.

>TRBJ2-1|14|TRBV7-3|-|-
CASSINPKANEQFF
TGTGCCAGCAGCATAAACCCCAAGGCCAATGAGCAGTTCTTC
>TRBJ2-1|12|TRBV28|-|-
CASSAVYNEQFF
TGTGCCAGCAGCGCCGTATACAATGAGCAGTTCTTC
>TRBJ2-1|15|TRBV9|-|-
CASSVVGNGKNEQFF
TGTGCCAGCAGCGTAGTGGGGAATGGTAAGAATGAGCAGTTCTTC
>TRBJ1-2|14|TRBV19|few|TRBD1
CASSAGQGSYGYTF
TGTGCCAGTAGTGCGGGACAGGGGTCTTATGGCTACACCTTC
>TRBJ2-3|21|TRBV28|-|TRBD2
CASTPFSWTTRLAGGRDTQYF
TGTGCCAGTACCCCGTTTAGCTGGACTACCAGACTAGCGGGAGGGAGGGATACGCAGTATTTT
>TRBJ1-1|15|TRBV9|-|-
CASSALGGSNTEAFF
TGTGCCAGCAGCGCGCTAGGGGGTTCGAACACTGAAGCTTTCTTT
>TRBJ2-1|15|TRBV5-4|-|-
CASSESQSVYNEQFF
TGTGCCAGCAGCGAATCACAGTCGGTCTACAATGAGCAGTTCTTC
>TRBJ2-5|10|TRBV29-1|-|-
CSVESETQYF
TGCAGCGTTGAATCGGAGACCCAGTACTTC
>TRBJ2-7|14|TRBV16|once|-
CASSQFAPAGEQYF
TGTGCCAGCAGCCAATTCGCCCCAGCGGGCGAGCAGTACTTC
>TRBJ1-5|14|TRBV4-2|-|-
CASSHGGSNQPQHF
TGTGCCAGCAGCCACGGGGGAAGCAATCAGCCCCAGCATTTT
>TRBJ2-2|13|TRBV14|-|-
CASSTQGSGELFF
TGTGCCAGCAGCACACAGGGTTCCGGGGAGCTGTTTTTT
>TRBJ1-6|11|TRBV6-1|-|-
CASSDPSPLHF
TGTGCCAGCAGTGACCCTTCACCCCTCCACTTT
>TRBJ2-2|16|TRBV5-1|few|-
CASSLRGDTDTGELFF
TGCGCCAGCAGCTTGCGTGGGGACACAGACACCGGGGAGCTGTTTTTT
>TRBJ2-1|16|TRBV5-1|-|-
CASSRDPFSSYNEQFF
TGCGCCAGCAGCCGGGACCCCTTTAGCTCCTACAATGAGCAGTTCTTC
>TRBJ1-3|16|TRBV5-6|many|TRBD1
CASSRHQDRERNTIYF
TGTGCCAGCAGCCGCCACCAGGACAGGGAAAGAAACACCATATATTTT
>TRBJ1-2|17|TRBV10-3|-|TRBD1
CAISESNPGTGGEGYTF
TGTGCCATCAGTGAGTCGAACCCCGGGACAGGGGGCGAAGGCTACACCTTC
>TRBJ1-1|15|TRBV5-1|few|TRBD1
CASSPWGQGNTEAFF
TGCGCCAGCAGCCCGTGGGGACAGGGGAACACTGAAGCTTTCTTT
>TRBJ2-7|13|TRBV28|few|TRBD1
CASRPGTGDEQYF
TGTGCCAGCAGGCCGGGGACAGGGGACGAGCAGTACTTC
>TRBJ2-5|14|TRBV4-2|once|-
CASSQARDRETQYF
TGTGCCAGCAGCCAAGCCCGGGACCGAGAGACCCAGTACTTC
>TRBJ2-7|17|TRBV4-1|-|TRBD2
CASSLSRTGTSGYEQYF
TGCGCCAGCAGCCTTTCCCGGACCGGGACTAGCGGCTACGAGCAGTACTTC
>TRBJ2-7|16|TRBV7-8|-|-
CASSLVTVVDHNEQYF
TGTGCCAGCAGCTTAGTAACCGTAGTTGATCACAACGAGCAGTACTTC
>TRBJ1-2|14|TRBV7-2|few|-
CASSSFDSRDGYTF
TGTGCCAGCAGCTCTTTTGACTCAAGGGATGGCTACACCTTC
>TRBJ2-5|15|TRBV9|-|-
CASSVGPRDQETQYF
TGTGCCAGCAGCGTAGGGCCCAGGGACCAAGAGACCCAGTACTTC
>TRBJ2-2|17|TRBV9|-|-
CASSVATVSSGTGELFF
TGTGCCAGCAGCGTAGCTACCGTTAGTAGCGGCACCGGGGAGCTGTTTTTT
>TRBJ1-1|13|TRBV27|few|-
CASSLDPGAKAFF
TGTGCCAGCAGTTTAGATCCAGGGGCGAAAGCTTTCTTT
>TRBJ2-2|18|TRBV12-5|-|-
CASGLSRSRTANTGELFF
TGTGCTAGTGGTTTGAGTCGGAGTCGGACAGCGAACACCGGGGAGCTGTTTTTT
>TRBJ1-5|16|TRBV15|-|-
CATSRERGLGNQPQHF
TGTGCCACCAGCAGAGAAAGGGGTTTGGGCAATCAGCCCCAGCATTTT
>TRBJ1-2|11|TRBV29-1|-|-
CSVAGPYGYTF
TGCAGCGTTGCCGGGCCCTATGGCTACACCTTC
>TRBJ2-3|13|TRBV11-2|-|-
CASSVGLLDTQYF
TGTGCCAGCAGCGTAGGGCTCTTGGATACGCAGTATTTT
>TRBJ2-1|14|TRBV28|-|TRBD2
CASRGTSGQGEQFF
TGTGCCAGCAGAGGGACTAGCGGGCAGGGTGAGCAGTTCTTC
>TRBJ1-4|13|TRBV18|-|-
CASSPGTGEKLFF
TGTGCCAGCTCACCCGGGACGGGCGAAAAACTGTTTTTT
>TRBJ1-2|12|TRBV30|few|-
CAWSRGAAGYTF
TGTGCCTGGAGCAGGGGTGCGGCGGGCTACACCTTC
>TRBJ1-2|13|TRBV5-6|-|TRBD1
CASRPTGDYGYTF
TGTGCCAGCAGACCTACAGGGGACTATGGCTACACCTTC
>TRBJ1-2|13|TRBV28|once|TRBD1
CASRFRGLEGYTF
TGTGCCAGCAGGTTCAGGGGGCTGGAGGGCTACACCTTC